Reported below is one TCR beta chain. The data were taken from a study of shared clonotypes between healthy human individuals. Produced via immunoSEQ multiplex PCR; TCRdb's table is partial and in-frame only. This table holds approximately 2,300,000 clones, 85% to 95% found once. Germline V lookup: CDR1 MGHRA, CDR2 YSYEKL. The V gene end was trimmed by 2 bases and the J gene end by 8 bases; junction bases not matched to a gene: 8. The CDR3 covers 14 residues. The rearrangement links TRBV4-1 to TRBJ1-2, with 7 bases identical to TRBD1. Sequenced material: naive CD4+ T cells from PBMCs. Subset specified: CD45RA+ positively selected. The TCR was taken from a man younger than 30 in good health. Some clones in this sample may be carry-over from other donors' samples. CDR3 DNA sequence: TGCGCCAGCAGCCAACGACAGGGCGGAGAGGGCTACACCTTC. Its translation: CASSQRQGGEGYTF.